Each of the 15 T cell receptor beta chains below was sequenced from the same sample in a study of T cells in women clearing cervical HPV infection. The method was immunoSEQ multiplex PCR; TCRdb's version includes in-frame clones alone and lacks a portion of them. The sample totals around 22,000 clones. The specimen sequenced was blood buffy coat. Receptors originate from a woman aged 18 to 75 with a cervical HPV16 infection that either progressed to CIN3+ or cleared (not recorded which).

Of note for this clone: The read finishes 3 residues shy of the CDR3 end, and the germline J gene is used to complete it. The V gene is TRBV7-8, the J gene TRBJ1-2; 8 bases match TRBD1. Germline CDR1 reads SGHVS; CDR2 reads FQNEAQ. V lost 5 bases, J lost 3 bases, and 5 bases stayed unmatched. This CDR3 comprises 14 residues. CDR3 DNA, as far as it was read: TGTGCCAGCAGCCCCGGGACAGGTGACTATGGC. This encodes CASSPGTGDYG. The full CDR3 protein reads CASSPGTGDYGYTF.

CDR3 DNA, as far as it was read: TGCAGTGCTTATGAGACAGGGAAAGGGGACACTGAA. This codes for CSAYETGKGDTE. In full, the CDR3 reads CSAYETGKGDTEAFF. The chain is built from TRBV20-1 and TRBJ1-1; 7 bases align to TRBD1. The CDR3 end is not reached by the read, which stops 3 residues before it; the germline J gene fills it in. The germline V gene has CDR1 DFQATT and CDR2 SNEGSKA (reference sequence). V lost 5 bases and J lost 3; bases outside the gene matches: 12. This CDR3 region has 15 residues.

As concerns this clone: The read is 3 residues too short to cover the CDR3 end, so that end is filled in from the germline J gene. The V gene is TRBV10-3, the J gene TRBJ2-1; 8 bases line up with TRBD2. V shed 11 bases and J 0 bases; nucleotides not matched to a gene: 6. CDR3 length: 14 amino acids. CDR1 and CDR2 (germline): ENHRY, SYGVKD. Here the CDR3 reads CASWSGSSYNEQFF. The sequenced CDR3 bases are TGTGCCTCCTGGAGCGGGAGCTCCTACAATGAG.

A note on this clone: The read finishes 3 residues shy of the CDR3 end, and the germline J gene is used to complete it. The J gene is TRBJ2-3, the V gene TRBV12-3 or TRBV12-4; 7 nucleotides match TRBD2. The CDR3 runs 15 residues. Trimming at V came to 7 bases and at J to 0 bases, leaving 7 bases not matched to a gene. The CDR3 sequence: CASTPGGGSTDTQYF. Partial CDR3 DNA: TGTGCCAGCACCCCTGGCGGGGGTAGCACAGATACG.

On this clone: The read terminates 3 residues before the CDR3 end, so the remaining end is supplied by the germline J gene. The gene calls are TRBV11-2 and TRBJ1-1; weak D call: TRBD1 (5 bases). There are 14 residues in the CDR3. Germline V CDR1 and CDR2: SGHAT, FQNNGV. V was clipped by 5 bases and J by 4 bases, with 14 bases between them. The DNA read from the CDR3 is TGTGCCAGCAGCCCAGGGTTTTCGGGCACTGAA. It yields the protein CASSPGFSGTE. The entire CDR3 protein is CASSPGFSGTEAFF.

As regards this clone: The read comes to an end 3 residues before the CDR3 does, leaving the germline J gene to fill in the end. The V and J genes are TRBV20-1 and TRBJ2-5; a weak D match, TRBD1 (8 bases). This CDR3 comprises 15 residues. Germline CDR1 reads DFQATT; CDR2 reads SNEGSKA (reference sequence). Deletions cut 0 bases from V and 4 bases from J, with 15 bases between. Incomplete CDR3 DNA: TGCAGTGCTAGAGATTGGACAGGGAGGGGAGAGACC. Translation: CSARDWTGRGET. The complete CDR3 protein is CSARDWTGRGETQYF.

Details on this clone: The observed sequence ends 3 residues before the CDR3 terminus, with the missing tail filled in from the germline J gene. J is TRBJ2-3 and V is TRBV20-1; tentatively, D is TRBD2 (6 bases). This CDR3 has 14 residues. The germline CDR1 and CDR2 sequences are DFQATT and SNEGSKA (reference sequence). V shed 0 bases and J shed 7 bases, with 14 bases lying between them. CDR3 region: CSARDNAGINTQYF. CDR3 DNA, as far as it was read: TGCAGTGCTAGAGATAACGCGGGAATTAATACG.

Points on this clone: The CDR3 end is not reached by the read, which stops 3 residues before it; the germline J gene fills it in. The rearrangement uses TRBV30 and TRBJ1-2; 12 nucleotides match TRBD1. This CDR3 has 14 residues. V shed 3 bases and J 6 bases; nucleotides not matched to a gene: 5. CDR1 is GTSNPN and CDR2 is SVGIG in the germline V gene (reference sequence). The CDR3 loop reads CAWSGTGGADGYTF. Incomplete CDR3 DNA: TGTGCCTGGAGCGGGACAGGGGGCGCAGATGGC. The complete variable domain, with remaining parts taken from reference TRBV30 and TRBJ1-2, reads SQTIHQWPATLVQPVGSPLSLECTVEGTSNPNLYWYRQAAGRGLQLLFYSVGIGQISSEVPQNLSASRPQDRQFILSSKKLLLSDSGFYLCAWSGTGGADGYTFGSGTRLTVV.

Turning to this clone: The read stops 3 residues short of the end of the CDR3; the missing end is completed from the germline J gene. The rearrangement joins TRBV6-4 to TRBJ1-5, with a weak D call TRBD1 (6 bases). The V end was cut by 3 bases, the J end by 5 bases, with 11 bases between. The germline V gene encodes CDR1 MRHNA and CDR2 SNTAGT. The CDR3 runs 14 residues. The part of the CDR3 DNA that was read is TGTGCCAGCAGTGATGCGGCAGGGGATCAGCCC. Its translation: CASSDAAGDQP. The whole CDR3 reads CASSDAAGDQPQHF.

Comment on this clone: The missing CDR3 end, 3 residues past where the read stops, is filled in from the germline J gene. This chain connects TRBV20-1 to TRBJ1-1; D remains unclear. Germline V gene lookup returns CDR1 DFQATT and CDR2 SNEGSKA (reference sequence). CDR3 length: 14 residues. Incomplete CDR3 DNA: TGCAGTGCTAGTGGCGGGATCCTGGGAGGAGAA. Translated: CSASGGILGGE. The whole CDR3 protein reads CSASGGILGGEAFF.

About this clone itself: The CDR3 end falls 3 residues outside the read, so it is completed with the germline J gene. The genes are TRBV30 and TRBJ1-3, with 8 bases matching TRBD1. The CDR3 is 14 residues long. V shed 0 bases and J 3 bases; nucleotides not matched to a gene: 1. CDR1 is GTSNPN, CDR2 SVGIG, per germline (reference sequence). The CDR3 sequence is CAWSVGTGGNTIYF. The sequenced part of the CDR3 DNA is TGTGCCTGGAGTGTCGGGACAGGTGGAAACACC.

The CDR3 DNA, read in part, is TGTGCCAGCAGCTTACCGGGACAGGGGGAGACC. Its protein product is CASSLPGQGET. The full CDR3 reads CASSLPGQGETQYF. The chain is built from TRBV7-9 and TRBJ2-5; 10 bases are shared with TRBD1. The read is 3 residues too short to cover the CDR3 end, so that end is filled in from the germline J gene. Losses at the gene ends were 2 bases for V and 5 bases for J; bases not matched to a gene: 2. CDR1 and CDR2 (germline): SEHNR, FQNEAQ (reference sequence). The CDR3 spans 14 residues.

A remark on this clone: The DNA ends 3 residues before the CDR3 does, and the rest of the CDR3 is filled in from the germline J gene. The chain has TRBV30 and TRBJ1-2, with D possibly being TRBD1 (6 bases). CDR1 GTSNPN and CDR2 SVGIG come from the germline V gene (reference sequence). Deletions cut 7 bases from V and 4 bases from J, with 16 bases between. The CDR3 is made up of 13 amino acids. This CDR3 is CALDRPEIYGYTF. CDR3 DNA (partial): TGTGCCTTAGACAGGCCGGAGATCTATGGC.

Remarks on this clone: The read ends 3 residues shy of where the CDR3 ends; the end is completed using the germline J gene. V usage is TRBV7-2 and J usage is TRBJ2-7, with D unresolved. The germline V gene has CDR1 SGHTA and CDR2 FQGNSA. The CDR3 spans 13 residues. Trimming took off 5 bases at V and 2 bases at J, with 10 bases between the two ends. The CDR3 bases that were read are TGTGCCAGCAGCCCGAGCGCGGCCTACGAG. Translated, it gives CASSPSAAYE. The CDR3 in its entirety is CASSPSAAYEQYF.

Details on this clone: The read ends 3 residues before the CDR3 terminus; that terminus is restored from the germline J gene. V usage is TRBV30 and J usage is TRBJ2-2, with D maybe TRBD2 (6 bases). This CDR3 comprises 13 residues. V was clipped by 7 bases and J by 6 bases, with 15 bases between them. Germline CDR1 reads GTSNPN; CDR2 reads SVGIG (reference sequence). The CDR3 bases that were read are TGTGCCTTAGCGGATACGGCCTCCGGGGAG. Translation: CALADTASGE. The whole CDR3 protein is CALADTASGELFF.